The rows below give T cell receptor beta chains drawn from one sample of a study of blood T cell repertoires in COVID-19. Sequencing used immunoSEQ multiplex PCR; TCRdb keeps in-frame clones, though not all of them. The sample yields tens of thousands of clones, 75% to 85% seen once. The source material was peripheral blood. Receptors were obtained from a woman older than 75 with acute or convalescent COVID-19. The CDR3 runs from the conserved cysteine through the conserved F or W. A D gene is named only where the DNA matches it firmly. The size field is filled for only some rows; it gives once, few, many or a size class.

>TRBJ1-4|.|.|TRBV20-1
TGCAGGGCGCGCGGGAATGAAAAACTGTTTTTT
CRARGNEKLFF
>TRBJ2-7|.|.|TRBV7-2
TGTGCCAGCAGCTTATGGGCGGGGAACTACGAGCAGTACTTC
CASSLWAGNYEQYF
>TRBJ2-7|.|TRBD1|TRBV7-3
TGTGCCAGCAGCCTTCAAGAGGGGGCCGAGCAGTACTTC
CASSLQEGAEQYF
>TRBJ2-7|.|.|TRBV21-1
TGTGCCAGCAGCAAAAAGGGGACAGGGGGCTACGAGCAGTACTTC
CASSKKGTGGYEQYF
>TRBJ1-2|.|.|TRBV3-1/TRBV3-2
TGTGCCAGCAGCCAATCCCGAGTCGGCTACACCTTC
CASSQSRVGYTF
>TRBJ2-7|once|TRBD1|TRBV11-3
TGTGCCAGCAGCTTATCCGGGACAGCCGTCTTAGGCGAGCAGTACTTC
CASSLSGTAVLGEQYF
>TRBJ2-7|.|TRBD1|TRBV11-2
TGTGCCAGCAGCTTAGATCTTCAGGCACAGGGGGCCCAGTACTTC
CASSLDLQAQGAQYF
>TRBJ2-3|.|.|TRBV19
TGTGCCAGTAGTACCCAACAGGGTACAGATACGCAGTATTTT
CASSTQQGTDTQYF
>TRBJ2-1|once|TRBD2|TRBV4-3
TGCGCCAGCAGCCAAGACCTTATACTAGCGGGGTGGGATAATGAGCAGTTCTTC
CASSQDLILAGWDNEQFF
>TRBJ2-6|once|.|TRBV7-8
TGTGCCAGCAGCTTGTTCCAGTTCAGCTCTGGGGCCAACGTCCTGACTTTC
CASSLFQFSSGANVLTF
>TRBJ2-1|.|.|TRBV3-1/TRBV3-2
TGTGCCAGCAGCCTCGGAGGGCCCATGAACGGTGAGCAGTTCTTC
CASSLGGPMNGEQFF
>TRBJ1-2|.|TRBD1|TRBV2
TGTGCCAGCAGTGAAATTCGACAGGGCGGGATGGGCTACACCTTC
CASSEIRQGGMGYTF
>TRBJ2-5|.|.|TRBV7-2
TGTGCCAGCAGCTTAACGGGGATACAAGAGACCCAGTACTTC
CASSLTGIQETQYF
>TRBJ1-2|.|.|TRBV6-4
TGTGCCAGCAGTGACTCTCCGGGAGCTAACTATGGCTACACCTTC
CASSDSPGANYGYTF
>TRBJ1-1|.|.|TRBV28
TGTGCCAGCAGTTCCGGACAGATTAACACTGAAGCTTTCTTT
CASSSGQINTEAFF
>TRBJ2-7|.|TRBD1|TRBV2
TGTGCCAGCAGACCGGGACAGGGACTCGGCTACGAGCAGTACTTC
CASRPGQGLGYEQYF
>TRBJ2-5|.|TRBD2|TRBV5-1
TGCGCCAGCAGCGTTCTAGCGGGAGAAGAGACCCAGTACTTC
CASSVLAGEETQYF
>TRBJ2-3|.|TRBD2|TRBV3-1/TRBV3-2
TGTGCCAGCAGCCCGCAGGCGGGAGTGAAAGATACGCAGTATTTT
CASSPQAGVKDTQYF
>TRBJ2-3|.|TRBD2|TRBV7-2
TGTGCCAGCAGCCTCACGACTAGCGGGAGCTTATTAGATACGCAGTATTTT
CASSLTTSGSLLDTQYF
>TRBJ2-1|.|.|TRBV19
TGTGCCAGTAGTATGCGGGGAGGCTCCTACAATGAGCAGTTCTTC
CASSMRGGSYNEQFF
>TRBJ1-4|.|.|TRBV5-4
TGTGCCAGCAGCCCGGACCGGGCAGCGGCGGGGAAACTGTTTTTT
CASSPDRAAAGKLFF
>TRBJ1-2|.|TRBD1|TRBV5-1
TGCGCCAGCAGCCACGGACAGGCCTTAACTAACTATGGCTACACCTTC
CASSHGQALTNYGYTF
>TRBJ1-2|.|TRBD1|TRBV28
TGTGCCAGCAGTTTGGCGGGACAGTCTAACTATGGCTACACCTTC
CASSLAGQSNYGYTF
>TRBJ2-2|.|.|TRBV5-4
TGTGCCAGCAGCGGGTCTCCGGCAGGGCGCGCGTTCACCGGGGAGCTGTTTTTT
CASSGSPAGRAFTGELFF
>TRBJ2-3|.|.|TRBV6-2/TRBV6-3
TGTGCCAGCAGTCCGCGGGCTAGCACAGATACGCAGTATTTT
CASSPRASTDTQYF
>TRBJ2-5|.|TRBD2|TRBV10-3
TGTGCCATCAGTGACCTCGGAGGGAGGGAAGAGACCCAGTACTTC
CAISDLGGREETQYF
>TRBJ2-3|.|TRBD1|TRBV7-2
TGTGCCAGCAGCCCCGGACAGGGGAGCACAGATACGCAGTATTTT
CASSPGQGSTDTQYF
>TRBJ2-7|once|TRBD1|TRBV7-9
TGTGCCAGCAGCTTAGACAGGGGGCGGATCGACGAGCAGTACTTC
CASSLDRGRIDEQYF
>TRBJ2-7|.|TRBD2|TRBV5-1
TGCGCCAGCAGCTTGGGGCTGGGAGTAGCGGGTTCCTACGAGCAGTACTTC
CASSLGLGVAGSYEQYF
>TRBJ1-1|.|TRBD1|TRBV12-5
TGTGCTAGTGGTTCTGACGCAGGGGGGACTGAAGCTTTCTTT
CASGSDAGGTEAFF
>TRBJ2-2|.|.|TRBV27
TGTGCCACCGCAACAAAACAGGGAAGGAACACCGGGGAGCTGTTTTTT
CATATKQGRNTGELFF
>TRBJ1-4|few|TRBD1|TRBV15
TGTGCCACCAGCAGCACCCAGGGACAGTTTAATGAAAAACTGTTTTTT
CATSSTQGQFNEKLFF
>TRBJ2-1|.|.|TRBV21-1
TGTGTGGCGGACAGCAATGAGCAGTTCTTC
CVADSNEQFF
>TRBJ2-5|.|TRBD1|TRBV7-2
TGTGCCAGCAGCCCGCAGGGGGCGCGAGTAGAGACCCAGTACTTC
CASSPQGARVETQYF
>TRBJ1-5|.|.|TRBV3-1/TRBV3-2
TGTGCCAGCAGCCACAGGGGTGCCAATCAGCCCCAGCATTTT
CASSHRGANQPQHF
>TRBJ1-2|.|.|TRBV19
TGTGCCAGTGAAGGGCGAAGGGAGGACTATGGCTACACCTTC
CASEGRREDYGYTF
>TRBJ1-2|.|.|TRBV14
TGTGCCAGCAGCCAAGATCCCCTAGCGTCCCATGGCTACACCTTC
CASSQDPLASHGYTF
>TRBJ1-4|.|.|TRBV25-1
TGTGCCAGCAGTGGGGGCGGGGCAACTAATGAAAAACTGTTTTTT
CASSGGGATNEKLFF
>TRBJ2-1|few|TRBD2|TRBV14
TGTGCCAGCAGCCAGGGACTACCCTATGAGCAGTTCTTC
CASSQGLPYEQFF
>TRBJ2-2|.|.|TRBV21-1
TGTGCCAGCACCCAGACTAGCGGGAGTCCCGGGGAGCTGTTTTTT
CASTQTSGSPGELFF